The entry below gives a single T cell receptor beta chain sequence along with its context. The data are from a study of blood T cell repertoires in COVID-19. Study-level background: T cells, B-cell-depleted T cells, or PBMCs supplied cDNA or gDNA.

Only in-frame clones appear in the TCRdb table, and some are missing; sequencing was by immunoSEQ multiplex PCR. This table has around 250,000 clones, 86% appearing once. Trimming left V 3 bases short and J 7 bases short, with 12 bases between. This CDR3 has 14 residues. Germline loops: CDR1 SEHNR, CDR2 FQNEAQ (reference sequence). The TCR comes from a man aged 25-45 years who had recovered from COVID-19. The V call is TRBV7-9, the J call TRBJ1-4; D remains ambiguous. The specimen was peripheral blood. The CDR3 region is CASSFSGSGEKLFF. The CDR3 coding sequence is TGTGCCAGCAGCTTTTCCGGGTCGGGTGAAAAACTGTTTTTT.